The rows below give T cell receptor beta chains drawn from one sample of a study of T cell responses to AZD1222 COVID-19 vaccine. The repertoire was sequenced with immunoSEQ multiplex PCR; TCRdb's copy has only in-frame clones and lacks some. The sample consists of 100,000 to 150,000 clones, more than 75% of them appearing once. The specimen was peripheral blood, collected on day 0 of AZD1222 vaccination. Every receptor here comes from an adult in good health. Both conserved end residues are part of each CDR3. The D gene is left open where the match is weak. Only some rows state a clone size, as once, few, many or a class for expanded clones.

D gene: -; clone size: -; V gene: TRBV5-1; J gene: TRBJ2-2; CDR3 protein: CASSAGSTGELFF; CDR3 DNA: TGCGCCAGCAGTGCGGGGAGCACCGGGGAGCTGTTTTTT
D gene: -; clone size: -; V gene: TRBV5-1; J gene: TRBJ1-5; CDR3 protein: CASSLVGDSNQPQHF; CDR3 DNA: TGCGCCAGCAGCTTGGTGGGGGACAGCAATCAGCCCCAGCATTTT
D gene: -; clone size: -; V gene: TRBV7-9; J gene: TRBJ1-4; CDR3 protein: CASSRGGEDPNEKLFF; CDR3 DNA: TGTGCCAGCAGCAGGGGTGGAGAGGATCCAAATGAAAAACTGTTTTTT
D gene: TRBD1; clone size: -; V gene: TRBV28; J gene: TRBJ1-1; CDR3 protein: CASRISGTGKSEAFF; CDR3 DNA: TGTGCCAGCAGGATCTCCGGGACAGGGAAGTCTGAAGCTTTCTTT
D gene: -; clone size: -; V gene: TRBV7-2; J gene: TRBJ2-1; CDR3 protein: CASSFHPYNEQFF; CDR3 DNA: TGTGCCAGCAGCTTCCACCCCTACAATGAGCAGTTCTTC
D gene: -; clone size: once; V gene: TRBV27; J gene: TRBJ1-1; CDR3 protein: CASSLPGGNTEAFF; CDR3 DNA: TGTGCCAGCAGTTTGCCTGGGGGGAACACTGAAGCTTTCTTT
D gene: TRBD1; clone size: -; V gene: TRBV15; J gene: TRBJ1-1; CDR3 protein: CATRGQPAGETFF; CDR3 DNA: TGTGCCACCAGGGGACAGCCCGCCGGTGAAACTTTCTTT
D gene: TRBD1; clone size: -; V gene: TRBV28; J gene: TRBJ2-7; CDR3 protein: CASSLFTPTGDEYEQYF; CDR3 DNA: TGTGCCAGCAGTTTATTCACCCCGACAGGGGACGAATACGAGCAGTACTTC
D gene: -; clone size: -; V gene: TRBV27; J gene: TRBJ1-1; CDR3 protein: CASSLSWGDEAFF; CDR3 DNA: TGTGCCAGCAGTTTATCGTGGGGCGATGAAGCTTTCTTT
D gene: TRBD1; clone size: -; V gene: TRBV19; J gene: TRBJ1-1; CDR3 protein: CASSWGQGLNTEAFF; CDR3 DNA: TGTGCCAGTAGTTGGGGACAGGGCCTGAACACTGAAGCTTTCTTT
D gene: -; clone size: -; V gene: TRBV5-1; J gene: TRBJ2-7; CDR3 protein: CASRGQGGHSSYEQYF; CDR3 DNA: TGCGCCAGCAGGGGCCAGGGGGGACATAGCTCCTACGAGCAGTACTTC
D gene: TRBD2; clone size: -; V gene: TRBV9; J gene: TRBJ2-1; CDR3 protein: CASSPTQLAGSSHEQFF; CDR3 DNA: TGTGCCAGCAGCCCCACGCAGTTAGCGGGGTCTTCCCATGAGCAGTTCTTC
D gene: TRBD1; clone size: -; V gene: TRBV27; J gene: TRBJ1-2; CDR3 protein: CASSASDQGGGYGYTF; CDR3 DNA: TGTGCCAGCAGTGCCTCCGATCAGGGGGGTGGCTATGGCTACACCTTC
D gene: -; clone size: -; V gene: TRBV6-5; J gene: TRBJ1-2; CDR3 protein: CATQRRANYGYTF; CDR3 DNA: TGTGCCACCCAAAGGAGGGCTAACTATGGCTACACCTTC
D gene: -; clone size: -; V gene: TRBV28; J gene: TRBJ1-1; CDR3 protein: CASSSNRAEAFF; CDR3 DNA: TGTGCCAGCAGTTCAAACAGGGCGGAGGCTTTCTTT
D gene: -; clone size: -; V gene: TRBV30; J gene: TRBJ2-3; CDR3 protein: CAWSVRFGTDTQYF; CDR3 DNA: TGTGCCTGGAGTGTACGGTTCGGCACAGATACGCAGTATTTT
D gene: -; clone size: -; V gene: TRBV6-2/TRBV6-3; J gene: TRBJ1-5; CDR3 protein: CASSYAGQLMNQPQHF; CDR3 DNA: TGTGCCAGCAGTTACGCTGGACAGTTAATGAATCAGCCCCAGCATTTT
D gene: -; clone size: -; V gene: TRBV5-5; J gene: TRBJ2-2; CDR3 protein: CASSLAPGELFF; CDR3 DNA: TGTGCCAGCAGCTTGGCACCCGGGGAGCTGTTTTTT
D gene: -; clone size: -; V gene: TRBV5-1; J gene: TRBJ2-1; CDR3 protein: CASSLADEQFF; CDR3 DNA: TGCGCCAGCAGCTTGGCAGATGAGCAGTTCTTC
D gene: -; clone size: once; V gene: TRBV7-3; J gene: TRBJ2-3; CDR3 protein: CASSRTMLTDTQYF; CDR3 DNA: TGTGCCAGCAGCCGTACGATGCTCACAGATACGCAGTATTTT
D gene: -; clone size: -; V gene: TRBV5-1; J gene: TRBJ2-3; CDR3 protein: CASSLGAAGTDTQYF; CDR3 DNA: TGCGCCAGCAGCTTGGGGGCCGCAGGAACAGATACGCAGTATTTT
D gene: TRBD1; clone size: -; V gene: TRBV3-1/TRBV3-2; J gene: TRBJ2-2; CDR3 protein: CASTGAGELFF; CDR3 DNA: TGTGCCAGTACAGGGGCCGGGGAGCTGTTTTTT
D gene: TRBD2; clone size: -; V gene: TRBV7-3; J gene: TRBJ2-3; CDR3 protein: CASSSRLAGGSSTDTQYF; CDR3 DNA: TGTGCCAGCAGCTCGAGACTAGCGGGGGGTTCTAGCACAGATACGCAGTATTTT
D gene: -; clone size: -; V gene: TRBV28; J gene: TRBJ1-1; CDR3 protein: CASSPQGPGTEAFF; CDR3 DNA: TGTGCCAGCAGTCCCCAGGGGCCTGGGACTGAAGCTTTCTTT
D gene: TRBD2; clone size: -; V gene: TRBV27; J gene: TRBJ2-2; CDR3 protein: CASSAGGFPTTGELFF; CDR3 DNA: TGTGCCAGCAGTGCGGGGGGGTTTCCAACCACCGGGGAGCTGTTTTTT
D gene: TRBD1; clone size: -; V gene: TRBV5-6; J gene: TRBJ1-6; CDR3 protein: CASSLWRDSSPLHF; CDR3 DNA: TGTGCCAGCAGCTTGTGGCGGGACAGTTCACCCCTCCACTTT
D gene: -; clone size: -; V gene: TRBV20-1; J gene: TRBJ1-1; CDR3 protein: CSASDGSATEAFF; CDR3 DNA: TGCAGTGCTAGTGATGGTTCGGCCACTGAAGCTTTCTTT
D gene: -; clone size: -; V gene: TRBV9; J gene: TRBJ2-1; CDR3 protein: CASSLSGPNYNEQFF; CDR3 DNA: TGTGCCAGCAGCTTAAGCGGGCCCAACTACAATGAGCAGTTCTTC
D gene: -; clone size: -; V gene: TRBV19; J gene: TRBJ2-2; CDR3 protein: CASSILGNTGELFF; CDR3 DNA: TGTGCCAGTAGTATTTTAGGGAACACCGGGGAGCTGTTTTTT
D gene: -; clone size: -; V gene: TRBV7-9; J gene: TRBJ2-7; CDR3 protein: CASSRAYEQYF; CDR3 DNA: TGTGCCAGCAGCCGTGCCTACGAGCAGTACTTC
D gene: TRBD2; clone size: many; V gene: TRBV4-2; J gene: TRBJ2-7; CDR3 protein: CASSQGLAGSYEQYF; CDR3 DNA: TGTGCCAGCAGCCAAGGACTAGCGGGGTCCTACGAGCAGTACTTC
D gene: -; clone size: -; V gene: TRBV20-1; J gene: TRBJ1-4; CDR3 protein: CSAMRPGTLFF; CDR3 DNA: TGCAGTGCCATGAGACCAGGAACACTGTTTTTT
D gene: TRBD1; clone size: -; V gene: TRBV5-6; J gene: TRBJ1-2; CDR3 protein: CASSSGTGLHGYTF; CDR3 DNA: TGTGCCAGCAGCTCCGGGACAGGGTTGCATGGCTACACCTTC
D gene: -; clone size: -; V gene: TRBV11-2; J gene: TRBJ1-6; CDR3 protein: CASSLDPQNSPLHF; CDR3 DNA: TGTGCCAGCAGCTTAGATCCCCAGAATTCGCCCCTCCACTTT
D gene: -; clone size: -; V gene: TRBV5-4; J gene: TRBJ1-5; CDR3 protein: CASSLAAGSSNQPQHF; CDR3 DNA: TGTGCCAGCAGCTTGGCGGCAGGGTCCAGCAATCAGCCCCAGCATTTT
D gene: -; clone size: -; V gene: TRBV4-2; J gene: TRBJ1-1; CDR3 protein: CASSQEWDQGWTEAFF; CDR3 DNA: TGTGCCAGCAGCCAAGAATGGGACCAGGGTTGGACTGAAGCTTTCTTT
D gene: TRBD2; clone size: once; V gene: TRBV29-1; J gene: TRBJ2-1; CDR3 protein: CSVERREAYNEQFF; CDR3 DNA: TGCAGCGTTGAGAGGCGGGAGGCTTACAATGAGCAGTTCTTC
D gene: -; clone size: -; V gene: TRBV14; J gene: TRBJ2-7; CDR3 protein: CASSQEGGPYEQYF; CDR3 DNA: TGTGCCAGCAGCCAAGAGGGGGGGCCTTACGAGCAGTACTTC
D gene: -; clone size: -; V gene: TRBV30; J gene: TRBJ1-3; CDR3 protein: CAFRADSNTIYF; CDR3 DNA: TGTGCCTTTAGGGCCGACAGTAACACCATATATTTT
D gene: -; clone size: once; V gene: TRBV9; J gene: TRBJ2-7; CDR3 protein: CASSRIFAGEQYF; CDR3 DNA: TGTGCCAGCAGCCGTATCTTTGCGGGCGAGCAGTACTTC
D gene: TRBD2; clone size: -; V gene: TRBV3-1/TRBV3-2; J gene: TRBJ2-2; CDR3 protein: CASSPIGGVITGELFF; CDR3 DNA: TGTGCCAGCAGTCCTATCGGGGGGGTAATCACCGGGGAGCTGTTTTTT
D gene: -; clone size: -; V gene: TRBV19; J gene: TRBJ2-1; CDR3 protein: CASSTRDVSSYNEQFF; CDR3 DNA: TGTGCCAGTAGTACCAGGGACGTGAGCTCCTACAATGAGCAGTTCTTC
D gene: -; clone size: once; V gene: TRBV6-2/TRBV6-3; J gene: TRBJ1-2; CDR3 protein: CASSNRIGGYTF; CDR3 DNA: TGTGCCAGCAGCAACAGGATTGGAGGCTACACCTTC
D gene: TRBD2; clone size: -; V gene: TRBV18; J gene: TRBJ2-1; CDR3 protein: CASSLGLAGGRDEQFF; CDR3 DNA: TGTGCCAGCTCACTTGGACTAGCGGGAGGGCGGGATGAGCAGTTCTTC
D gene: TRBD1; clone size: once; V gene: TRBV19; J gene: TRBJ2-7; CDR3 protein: CASSVGQGLSYEQYF; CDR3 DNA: TGTGCCAGTAGTGTGGGACAGGGGCTTTCCTACGAGCAGTACTTC
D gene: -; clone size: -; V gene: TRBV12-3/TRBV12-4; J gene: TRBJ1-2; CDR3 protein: CASSPGRFGGYTF; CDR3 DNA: TGTGCCAGCAGTCCGGGCCGCTTCGGAGGCTACACCTTC
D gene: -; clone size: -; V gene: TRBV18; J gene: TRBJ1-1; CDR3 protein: CASSPHLEGEAFF; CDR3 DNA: TGTGCCAGCTCACCCCACCTCGAAGGTGAAGCTTTCTTT
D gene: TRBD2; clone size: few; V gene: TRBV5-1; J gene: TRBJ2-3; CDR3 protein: CASSSGLAGTDTQYF; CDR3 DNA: TGCGCCAGCAGCTCGGGACTAGCGGGCACAGATACGCAGTATTTT
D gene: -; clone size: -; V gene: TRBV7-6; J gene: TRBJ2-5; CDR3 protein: CASSPLGGGIETQYF; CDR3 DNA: TGTGCCAGCAGCCCCTTGGGCGGGGGCATAGAGACCCAGTACTTC